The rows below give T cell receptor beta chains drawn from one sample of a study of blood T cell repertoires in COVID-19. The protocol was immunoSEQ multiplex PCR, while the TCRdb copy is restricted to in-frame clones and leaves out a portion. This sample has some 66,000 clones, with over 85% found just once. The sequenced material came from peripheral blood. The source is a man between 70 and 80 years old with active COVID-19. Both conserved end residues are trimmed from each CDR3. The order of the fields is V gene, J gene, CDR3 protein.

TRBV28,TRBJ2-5,ASSNRGGETQY
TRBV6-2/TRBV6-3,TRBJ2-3,ASSSFMESTDTQY
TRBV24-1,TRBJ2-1,ATSDFGTSCSEQF
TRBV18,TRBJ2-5,ASSPPGRGYETQY
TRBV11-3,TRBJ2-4,ASSLDPGKGNIQY
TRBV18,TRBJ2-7,ASSPGTTVIEQY
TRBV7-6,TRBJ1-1,ASSRNRVNTEAF
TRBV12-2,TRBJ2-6,ASRLDRAGANVLT
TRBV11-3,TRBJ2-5,ASSSVGGETQY
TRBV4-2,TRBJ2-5,ASSQGTSGGSGPRETQY
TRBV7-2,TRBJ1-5,ASSYGQTYSNQPQH
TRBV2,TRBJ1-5,ASSPAFPGEPQH
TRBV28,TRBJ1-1,ASLPLGGVTEAF
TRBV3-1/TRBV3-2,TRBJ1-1,ASSQQGRMNTEAF
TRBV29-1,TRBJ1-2,SVRTGGHDGYT
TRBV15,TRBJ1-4,ATSKLGGVRLF
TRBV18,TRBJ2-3,ASSPRAFSTDTQY
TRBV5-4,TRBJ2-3,ASSPSTGTSTDTQY
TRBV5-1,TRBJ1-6,ASSPTGGESPLH
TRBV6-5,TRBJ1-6,ASRGTGGSPLH
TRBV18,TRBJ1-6,ASSWGQGDSPLH
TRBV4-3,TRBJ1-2,ASSQADRGQRRYT
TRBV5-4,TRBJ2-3,ASSSRLAGTDTQY
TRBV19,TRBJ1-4,ASSILQGASSNEKLF